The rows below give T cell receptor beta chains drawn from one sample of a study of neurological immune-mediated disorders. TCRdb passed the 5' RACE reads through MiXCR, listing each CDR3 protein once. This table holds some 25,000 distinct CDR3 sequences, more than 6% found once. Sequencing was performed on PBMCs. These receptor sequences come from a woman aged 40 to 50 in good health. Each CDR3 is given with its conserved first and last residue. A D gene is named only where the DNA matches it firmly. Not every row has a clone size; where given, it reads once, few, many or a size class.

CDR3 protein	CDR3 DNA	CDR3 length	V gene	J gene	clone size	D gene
CASSQVNSGADTQYF	TGTGCCAGCAGCCAAGTGAATAGCGGGGCCGATACGCAGTATTTT	15	TRBV4-2	TRBJ2-3	many	TRBD2
CSVVRALNTEAFF	TGCAGCGTTGTGCGGGCGTTGAACACTGAAGCTTTCTTT	13	TRBV29-1	TRBJ1-1	many	.
CASRLGQGRSYEQYF	TGTGCCAGCAGACTAGGACAGGGGCGCTCCTACGAGCAGTACTTC	15	TRBV11-2	TRBJ2-7	.	TRBD1
CASSYPQETQYF	TGTGCCAGCAGTTACCCTCAAGAGACCCAGTACTTC	12	TRBV6-6	TRBJ2-5	many	.
CASSLTSGANTGELFF	TGCGCCAGCAGCTTGACTAGCGGGGCGAACACCGGGGAGCTGTTTTTT	16	TRBV5-1	TRBJ2-2	many	TRBD2
CASSLFLSGTSGSNEQFF	.	18	TRBV7-6	TRBJ2-1	many	.
CASSYLGGGLNTQYF	TGTGCCAGCAGTTACCTGGGGGGAGGGTTGAATACGCAGTATTTT	15	TRBV6-5	TRBJ2-3	medium-sized	TRBD2
CASRRTSGSNYNEQFF	TGCGCCAGCAGGCGGACTAGCGGGAGTAACTACAATGAGCAGTTCTTC	16	TRBV5-1	TRBJ2-1	many	TRBD2
CASSQPLTPRPNEQFF	TGCGCCAGCAGCCAACCGCTGACACCCCGTCCCAATGAGCAGTTCTTC	16	TRBV4-1	TRBJ2-1	medium-sized	.
CSARSRGGLADLALWETQYF	TGCAGTGCTAGATCCCGCGGGGGACTAGCGGACCTCGCTTTGTGGGAGACCCAGTACTTC	20	TRBV20-1	TRBJ2-5	many	TRBD2
CSARGPGTSLFF	TGCAGTGCTAGAGGTCCCGGGACTAGCCTGTTCTTC	12	TRBV20-1	TRBJ2-1	many	TRBD2
CASSVQQGTGELFF	TGCGCCAGCAGCGTACAACAGGGAACCGGGGAGCTGTTTTTT	14	TRBV5-1	TRBJ2-2	many	.
CASSQARGLGYTF	TGTGCCAGCAGCCAAGCGAGGGGATTAGGCTACACCTTC	13	TRBV3-1	TRBJ1-2	many	.
CSARTSGEVGEQYF	TGCAGTGCTAGGACTAGCGGGGAGGTGGGGGAGCAGTACTTC	14	TRBV20-1	TRBJ2-7	many	TRBD2
CASRDAGQGADTQYF	TGTGCCAGCAGAGATGCGGGACAGGGGGCAGATACGCAGTATTTT	15	TRBV6-1	TRBJ2-3	.	TRBD1
CSADRDSKAFF	TGCAGTGCGGATCGGGACTCTAAAGCTTTCTTT	11	TRBV20-1	TRBJ1-1	medium-sized	.
CASSLDPAYSYEQYF	TGTGCCAGCAGCTTAGATCCAGCGTACTCCTACGAGCAGTACTTC	15	TRBV11-2	TRBJ2-7	many	.
CSARDSGQGKDGYTF	TGCAGTGCTAGAGATTCGGGACAGGGGAAGGATGGCTACACCTTC	15	TRBV20-1	TRBJ1-2	once	TRBD1
CASSYTGVNTGELFF	TGTGCCAGCAGTTACACGGGGGTGAACACCGGGGAGCTGTTTTTT	15	TRBV12-3/TRBV12-4	TRBJ2-2	many	.